The 15 T cell receptor beta chains presented below share a single source sample, sequenced in a study of cytomegalovirus exposure and HLA in healthy donors. The study ran its PCR with 60 Vbeta and 13 Jbeta primers. Some clones are missing from TCRdb's copy, which holds only in-frame ones; the method was immunoSEQ multiplex PCR. Of about 140,000 clones in the sample, around 80% are singletons; the top ten hold roughly 1.3%. Sequenced: PBMCs. Source of these receptors: a male donor in good health and CMV-seropositive.

CDR3 in DNA: TGTGCCAGTAGGCTTTGGTCGGAGGAGACCCAGTACTTC. This gives the protein CASRLWSEETQYF. The chain uses TRBV19 and TRBJ2-5; no clear D. V lost 6 bases to trimming and J lost 5 bases, with 13 bases between them. CDR1 is LNHDA, CDR2 SQIVND, per germline (reference sequence). The CDR3 covers 13 residues.

Here the CDR3 DNA reads TGTGCCAGCAGCCCCACCGGGGGTTATGGCTACACCTTC. Translated, it gives CASSPTGGYGYTF. This rearrangement joins TRBV7-9 to TRBJ1-2, with D possibly TRBD1 on 5 matching bases. The CDR3 extends over 13 amino acids. Deletions cut 5 bases from V and 5 bases from J, with 12 bases between. The germline V gene has CDR1 SEHNR and CDR2 FQNEAQ (reference sequence).

This clone was observed once. The CDR3 DNA is TGCGCCAGCAGCCAAGTAGGCTTAAGGGGGGCTAGCGGGAGTCACAATGAGCAGTTCTTC. This encodes CASSQVGLRGASGSHNEQFF. The chain couples TRBV4-1 to TRBJ2-1; 10 nucleotides agree with TRBD2. This CDR3 is built from 20 residues. Germline CDR1 reads MGHRA; CDR2 reads YSYEKL. The ends lost 1 base at V and 5 bases at J; junction bases unmatched: 17.

V gene TRBV27 combines with J gene TRBJ1-6; D may be TRBD1 (6 bases). CDR1 is MNHEY, CDR2 SMNVEV, per germline (reference sequence). V lost 1 base and J 3 bases, leaving 10 bases between the germline ends. The length of the CDR3 is 16 residues. CDR3 nucleotides: TGTGCCAGCAGTTTATACAGGGACGGCTATAATTCACCCCTCCACTTT. The encoded protein is CASSLYRDGYNSPLHF.

V usage is TRBV28 and J usage is TRBJ2-5, with TRBD1 matching over 10 bases. The CDR3 sequence is 16 residues long. The germline V gene encodes CDR1 MDHEN and CDR2 SYDVKM. Trimming at V came to 3 bases and at J to 1 base, leaving 5 bases not matched to a gene. Here the CDR3 DNA reads TGTGCCAGCAGTTTCTCCGACAGGGGGCTCCAAGAGACCCAGTACTTC. Residues: CASSFSDRGLQETQYF.

This clone was seen more than once but under ten times. The chain carries TRBV13 and TRBJ2-2; TRBD1 aligns across 10 bases. Looked up from germline, CDR1 is PRHDT and CDR2 is FYEKMQ (reference sequence). V gave up 0 bases and J gave up 3 bases; unmatched junction bases: 10. The CDR3 contains 19 residues. The CDR3, as DNA: TGTGCCAGCAGCTTAGGAACCCCCGGGACAGGGGACTACACCGGGGAGCTGTTTTTT. Protein sequence: CASSLGTPGTGDYTGELFF.

This clone was seen only once. The chain combines TRBV10-2 with TRBJ1-4; the match to TRBD1 covers 7 bases. With V trimmed by 3 bases and J by 17 bases, 12 bases remained unmatched. The CDR3 contains 13 residues. CDR1 and CDR2 from the germline V gene are WSHSY and SAAADI. DNA of the CDR3: TGCGCCAGCAGTGATGAAATTACAGGGGCTATCTTTTTT. As protein: CASSDEITGAIFF.

The V call is TRBV7-3, the J call TRBJ2-3; TRBD1 matches 7 bases. Germline assignment: CDR1 SGHTA and CDR2 FQGTGA. The CDR3 loop spans 14 amino acids. Losses at the gene ends were 4 bases for V and 7 bases for J; bases not matched to a gene: 8. As DNA, the CDR3 is TGTGCCAGCAGCTCGACAGGGAATGAGAATACGCAGTATTTT. It specifies CASSSTGNENTQYF.

The chain couples TRBV28 to TRBJ1-1; D may be TRBD1 (5 bases). The ends were cut back, 2 bases at V and 7 bases at J, with 8 bases in the middle. CDR1 and CDR2 from the germline V gene are MDHEN and SYDVKM. This CDR3 has 12 residues. CDR3 in DNA: TGTGCCAGCAGTTTAAGGGGTAATGAAGCTTTCTTT. This sequence encodes CASSLRGNEAFF.

This sequence joins TRBV25-1 and TRBJ2-1; the match to TRBD2 covers 9 bases. J lost 4 bases, V lost 4 bases, and 2 bases had no gene match. This CDR3 has 14 amino acids. From germline, CDR1 is MGHDK and CDR2 SYGVNS. CDR3: CASSGSGSYNEQFF. CDR3 nucleotide sequence: TGTGCCAGCAGTGGTAGCGGGAGTTACAATGAGCAGTTCTTC.

The chain employs TRBV5-1 and TRBJ2-5, with D maybe TRBD1 (5 bases). The V end was cut by 0 bases, the J end by 0 bases, with 9 bases between. Germline V CDR1 and CDR2: SGHRS, YFSETQ. The CDR3 is 15 amino acids. In DNA, the CDR3 is TGCGCCAGCAGCTTGGAGGGGTTTGACCAAGAGACCCAGTACTTC. This gives the protein CASSLEGFDQETQYF.

In the case of this clone: The junction does not match germline at one end; this may be a read error. The chain is built from TRBV7-9 and TRBJ2-5, with 14 bases fitting TRBD2. Germline loops: CDR1 SEHNR, CDR2 FQNEAQ (reference sequence). The CDR3 contains 17 residues. The CDR3: CSSSLPTSGGVQETQYF. CDR3 bases: TGTTCCAGCAGCTTACCGACTAGCGGGGGGGTACAAGAGACCCAGTACTTC.

This rearrangement joins TRBV7-9 to TRBJ1-3; D is unclear. V was trimmed by 7 bases and J by 5 bases, leaving 6 bases between them. This CDR3 is built from 11 residues. CDR1 SEHNR and CDR2 FQNEAQ come from the germline V gene (reference sequence). The CDR3 bases are TGTGCCAGCAATTTTAGAAACACCATATATTTT. This gives the protein CASNFRNTIYF.

This clone was found once. The chain uses TRBV7-2 and TRBJ2-7; 10 nucleotides agree with TRBD1. The CDR3 runs to 15 residues. With 5 bases clipped from V and 4 bases from J, the junction kept 8 bases outside the gene matches. From germline, CDR1 is SGHTA and CDR2 FQGNSA. The CDR3 bases are TGTGCCAGCAGCGTTACCGGGACAGGGGCGTACGAGCAGTACTTC. It codes for CASSVTGTGAYEQYF. Looking up the rest from reference TRBV7-2 and TRBJ2-7 gives the full variable domain: GAGVSQSPSNKVTEKGKDVELRCDPISGHTALYWYRQSLGQGLEFLIYFQGNSAPDKSGLPSDRFSAERTGGSVSTLTIQRTQQEDSAVYLCASSVTGTGAYEQYFGPGTRLTVT.

The rearrangement links TRBV28 to TRBJ1-5; TRBD1 is a possible D gene (5 bases). Deletions cut 6 bases from V and 7 bases from J, with 13 bases between. The V gene's germline CDR1 is MDHEN and CDR2 SYDVKM. This CDR3 region has 13 residues. CDR3 DNA sequence: TGTGCCAGCAGGCTGCAGGGTGAACAGCCCCAGCATTTT. Translation gives CASRLQGEQPQHF.